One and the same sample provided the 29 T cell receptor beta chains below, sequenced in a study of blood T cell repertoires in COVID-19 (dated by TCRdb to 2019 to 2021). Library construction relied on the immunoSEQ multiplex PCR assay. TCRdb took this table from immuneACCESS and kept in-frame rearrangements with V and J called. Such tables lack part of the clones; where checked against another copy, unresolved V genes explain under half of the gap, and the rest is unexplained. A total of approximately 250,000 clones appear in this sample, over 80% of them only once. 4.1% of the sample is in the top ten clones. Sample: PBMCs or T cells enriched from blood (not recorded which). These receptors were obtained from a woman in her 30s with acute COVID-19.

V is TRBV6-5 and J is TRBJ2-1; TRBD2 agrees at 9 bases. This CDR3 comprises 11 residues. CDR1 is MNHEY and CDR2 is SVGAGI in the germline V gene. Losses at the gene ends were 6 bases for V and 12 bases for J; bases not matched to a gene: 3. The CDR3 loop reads CASSSGLAQFF. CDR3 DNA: TGTGCCAGCAGCTCGGGACTAGCGCAGTTCTTC.

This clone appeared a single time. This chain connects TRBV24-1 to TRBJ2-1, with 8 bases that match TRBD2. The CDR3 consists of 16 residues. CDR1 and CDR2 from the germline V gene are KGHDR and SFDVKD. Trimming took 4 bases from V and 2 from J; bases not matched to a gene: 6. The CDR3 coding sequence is TGTGCCACCAGTGACCCGGGACTAGAGACCTACAATGAGCAGTTCTTC. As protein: CATSDPGLETYNEQFF.

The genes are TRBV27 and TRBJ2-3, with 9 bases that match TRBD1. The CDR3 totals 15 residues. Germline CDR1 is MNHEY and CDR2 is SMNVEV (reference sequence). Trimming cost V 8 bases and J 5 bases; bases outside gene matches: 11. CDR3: CASGAMGQGVDTQYF. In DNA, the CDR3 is TGTGCCAGCGGTGCAATGGGACAGGGAGTAGATACGCAGTATTTT.

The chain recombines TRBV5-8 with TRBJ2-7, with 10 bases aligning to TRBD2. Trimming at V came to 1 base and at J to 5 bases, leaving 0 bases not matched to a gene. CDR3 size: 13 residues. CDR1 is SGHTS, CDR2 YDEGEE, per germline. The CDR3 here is CASSLLAGDEQYF. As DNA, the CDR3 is TGTGCCAGCAGCTTGCTAGCGGGAGACGAGCAGTACTTC.

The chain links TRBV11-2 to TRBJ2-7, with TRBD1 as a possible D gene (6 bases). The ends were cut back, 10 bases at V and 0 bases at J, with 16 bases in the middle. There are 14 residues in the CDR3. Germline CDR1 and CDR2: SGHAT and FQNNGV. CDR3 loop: CATSNREFSYEQYF. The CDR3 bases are TGTGCCACCTCTAACAGGGAGTTCTCCTACGAGCAGTACTTC.

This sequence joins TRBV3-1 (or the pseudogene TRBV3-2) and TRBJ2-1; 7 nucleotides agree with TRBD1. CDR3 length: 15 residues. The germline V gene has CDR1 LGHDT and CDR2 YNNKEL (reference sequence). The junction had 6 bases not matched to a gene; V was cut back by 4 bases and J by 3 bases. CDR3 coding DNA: TGTGCCAGCAGCCGGGTCAGGGGGAACTACAATGAGCAGTTCTTC. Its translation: CASSRVRGNYNEQFF.

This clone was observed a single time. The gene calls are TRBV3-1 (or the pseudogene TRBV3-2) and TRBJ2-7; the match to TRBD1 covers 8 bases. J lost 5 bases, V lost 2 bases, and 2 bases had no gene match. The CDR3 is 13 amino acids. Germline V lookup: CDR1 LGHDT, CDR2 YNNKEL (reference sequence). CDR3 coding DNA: TGTGCCAGCAGCCAACCAGGGGGCGACGAGCAGTACTTC. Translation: CASSQPGGDEQYF.

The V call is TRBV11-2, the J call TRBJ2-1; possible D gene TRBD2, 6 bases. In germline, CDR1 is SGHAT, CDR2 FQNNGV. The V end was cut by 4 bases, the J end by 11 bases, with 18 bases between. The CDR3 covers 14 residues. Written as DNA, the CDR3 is TGTGCCAGCAGCTCCAACCTTATGGAGGGAAAGCAGTTCTTC. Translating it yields CASSSNLMEGKQFF.

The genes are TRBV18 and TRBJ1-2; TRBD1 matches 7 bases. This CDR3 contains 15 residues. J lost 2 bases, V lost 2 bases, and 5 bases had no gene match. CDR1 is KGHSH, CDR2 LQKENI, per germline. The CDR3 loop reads CASSPVGQINYGYTF. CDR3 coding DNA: TGTGCCAGCTCACCAGTGGGACAGATAAACTATGGCTACACCTTC.

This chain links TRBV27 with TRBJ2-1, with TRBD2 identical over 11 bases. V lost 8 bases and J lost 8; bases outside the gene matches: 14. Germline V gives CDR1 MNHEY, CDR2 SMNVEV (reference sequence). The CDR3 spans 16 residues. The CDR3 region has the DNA TGTGCCAGCCGGGGTCACGGAACTAGCGGGAGAGATGAGCAGTTCTTC. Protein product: CASRGHGTSGRDEQFF.

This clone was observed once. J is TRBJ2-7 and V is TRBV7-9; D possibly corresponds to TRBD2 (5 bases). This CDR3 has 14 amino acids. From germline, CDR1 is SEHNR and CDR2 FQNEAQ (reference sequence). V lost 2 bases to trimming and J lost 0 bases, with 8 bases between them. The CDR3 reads CASSLKDFSYEQYF. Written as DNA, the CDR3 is TGTGCCAGCAGCTTAAAGGACTTCTCCTACGAGCAGTACTTC.

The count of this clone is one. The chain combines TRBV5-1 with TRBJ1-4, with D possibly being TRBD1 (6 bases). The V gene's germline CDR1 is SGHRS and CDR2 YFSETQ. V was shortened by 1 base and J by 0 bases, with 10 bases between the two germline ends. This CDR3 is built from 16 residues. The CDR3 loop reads CASSLSRGTTNEKLFF. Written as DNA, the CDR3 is TGCGCCAGCAGCTTGAGCAGGGGAACAACTAATGAAAAACTGTTTTTT.

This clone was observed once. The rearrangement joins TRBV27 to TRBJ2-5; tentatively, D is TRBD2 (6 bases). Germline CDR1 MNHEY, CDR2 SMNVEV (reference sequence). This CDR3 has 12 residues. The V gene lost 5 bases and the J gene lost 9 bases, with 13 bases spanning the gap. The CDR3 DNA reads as TGTGCCAGCAGTCCCACATCGGGGGCCCAGTACTTC. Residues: CASSPTSGAQYF.

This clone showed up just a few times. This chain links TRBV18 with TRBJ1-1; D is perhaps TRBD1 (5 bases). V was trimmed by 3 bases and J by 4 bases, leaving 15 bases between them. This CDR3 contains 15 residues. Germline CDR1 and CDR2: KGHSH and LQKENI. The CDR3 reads CASSPGAGRSTEAFF. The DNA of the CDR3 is TGTGCCAGCTCACCCGGGGCAGGGAGGTCCACTGAAGCTTTCTTT.

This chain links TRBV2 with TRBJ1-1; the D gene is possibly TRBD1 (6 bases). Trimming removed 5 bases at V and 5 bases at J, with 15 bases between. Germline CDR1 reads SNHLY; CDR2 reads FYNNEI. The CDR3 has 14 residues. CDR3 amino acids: CASSNNRAETEAFF. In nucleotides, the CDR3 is TGTGCCAGCAGTAATAACAGGGCGGAAACTGAAGCTTTCTTT.

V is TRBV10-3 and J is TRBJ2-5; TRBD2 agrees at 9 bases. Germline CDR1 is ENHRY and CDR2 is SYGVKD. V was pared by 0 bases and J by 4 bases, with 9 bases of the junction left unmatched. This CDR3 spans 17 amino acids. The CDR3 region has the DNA TGTGCCATCAGTGAGTCAGTGACTAGCGGCGGAGGAGAGACCCAGTACTTC. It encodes CAISESVTSGGGETQYF.

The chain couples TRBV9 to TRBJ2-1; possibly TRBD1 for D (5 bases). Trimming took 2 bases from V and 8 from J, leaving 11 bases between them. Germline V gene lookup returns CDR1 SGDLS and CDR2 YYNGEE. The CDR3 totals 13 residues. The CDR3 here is CASSVKGVDEQFF. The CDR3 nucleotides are TGTGCCAGCAGCGTGAAAGGGGTGGATGAGCAGTTCTTC.

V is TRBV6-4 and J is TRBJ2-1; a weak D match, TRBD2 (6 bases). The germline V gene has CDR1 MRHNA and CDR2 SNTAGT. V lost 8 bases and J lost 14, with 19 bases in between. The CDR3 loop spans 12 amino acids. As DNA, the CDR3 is TGTGCCAGCGGGAGGAGGCAGACCCGGGAGTTCTTC. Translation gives CASGRRQTREFF.

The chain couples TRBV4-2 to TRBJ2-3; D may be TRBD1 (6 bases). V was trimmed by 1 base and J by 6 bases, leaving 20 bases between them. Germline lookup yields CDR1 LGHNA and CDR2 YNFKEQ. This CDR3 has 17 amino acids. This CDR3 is CASSQVGAGSGGDTQYF. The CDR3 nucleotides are TGTGCCAGCAGCCAAGTGGGGGCCGGTTCGGGCGGGGATACGCAGTATTTT.

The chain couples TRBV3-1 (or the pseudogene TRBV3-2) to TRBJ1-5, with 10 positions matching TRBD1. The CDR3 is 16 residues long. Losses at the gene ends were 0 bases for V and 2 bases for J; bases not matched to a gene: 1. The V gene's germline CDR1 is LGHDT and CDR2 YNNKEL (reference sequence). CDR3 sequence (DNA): TGTGCCAGCAGCCAAGAGGGGACAGGGGGCAATCAGCCCCAGCATTTT. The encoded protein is CASSQEGTGGNQPQHF.

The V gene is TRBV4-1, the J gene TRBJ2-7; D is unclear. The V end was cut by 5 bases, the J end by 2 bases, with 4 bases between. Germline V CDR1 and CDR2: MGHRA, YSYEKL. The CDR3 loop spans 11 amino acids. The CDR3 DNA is TGCGCCAGCAGCGGCCCCTACGAGCAGTACTTC. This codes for CASSGPYEQYF.

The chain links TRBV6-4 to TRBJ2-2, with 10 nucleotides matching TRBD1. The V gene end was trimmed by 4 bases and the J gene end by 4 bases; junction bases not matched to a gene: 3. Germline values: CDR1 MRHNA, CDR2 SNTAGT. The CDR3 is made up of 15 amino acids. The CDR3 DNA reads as TGTGCCAGCAGTGGACAGGGGGCTATCACCGGGGAGCTGTTTTTT. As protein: CASSGQGAITGELFF.

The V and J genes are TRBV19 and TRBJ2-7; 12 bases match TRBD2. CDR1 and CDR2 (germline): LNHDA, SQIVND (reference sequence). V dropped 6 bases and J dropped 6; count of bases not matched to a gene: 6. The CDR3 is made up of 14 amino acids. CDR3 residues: CASSQTSGSSEQYF. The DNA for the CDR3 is TGTGCCAGTAGCCAGACTAGCGGGAGTAGCGAGCAGTACTTC. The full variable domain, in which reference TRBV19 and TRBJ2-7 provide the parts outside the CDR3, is DGGITQSPKYLFRKEGQNVTLSCEQNLNHDAMYWYRQDPGQGLRLIYYSQIVNDFQKGDIAEGYSVSREKKESFPLTVTSAQKNPTAFYLCASSQTSGSSEQYFGPGTRLTVT.

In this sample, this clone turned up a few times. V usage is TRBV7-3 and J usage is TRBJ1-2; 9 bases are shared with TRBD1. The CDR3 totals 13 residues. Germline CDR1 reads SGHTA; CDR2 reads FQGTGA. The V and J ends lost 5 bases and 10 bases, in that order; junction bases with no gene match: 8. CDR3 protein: CASSHTGGRAYTF. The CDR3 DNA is TGTGCCAGCAGCCATACAGGGGGCAGAGCCTACACCTTC.

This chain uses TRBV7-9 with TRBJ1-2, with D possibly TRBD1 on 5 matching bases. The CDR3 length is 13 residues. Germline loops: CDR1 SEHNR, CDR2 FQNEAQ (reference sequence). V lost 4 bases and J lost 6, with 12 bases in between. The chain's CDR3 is CASSSDTADGYTF. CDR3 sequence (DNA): TGTGCCAGCAGCTCGGACACCGCTGATGGCTACACCTTC.

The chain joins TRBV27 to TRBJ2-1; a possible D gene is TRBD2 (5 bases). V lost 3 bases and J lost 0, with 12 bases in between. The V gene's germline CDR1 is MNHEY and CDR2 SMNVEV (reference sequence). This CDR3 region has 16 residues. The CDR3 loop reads CASSFGLGSSYNEQFF. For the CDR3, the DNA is TGTGCCAGCAGTTTCGGATTAGGGAGCTCCTACAATGAGCAGTTCTTC.

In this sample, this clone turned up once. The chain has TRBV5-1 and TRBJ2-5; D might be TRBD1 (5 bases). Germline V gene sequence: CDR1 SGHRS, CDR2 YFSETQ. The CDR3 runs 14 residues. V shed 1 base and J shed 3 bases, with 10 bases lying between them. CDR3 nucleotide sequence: TGCGCCAGCAGCTTGTATGGCAGGGAAGAGACCCAGTACTTC. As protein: CASSLYGREETQYF.

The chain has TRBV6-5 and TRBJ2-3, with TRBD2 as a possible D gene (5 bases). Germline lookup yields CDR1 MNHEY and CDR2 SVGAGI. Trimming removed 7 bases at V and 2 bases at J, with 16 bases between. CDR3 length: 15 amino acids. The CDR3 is CASMLRTDSTDTQYF. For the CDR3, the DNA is TGTGCCAGCATGCTCAGGACTGACTCCACAGATACGCAGTATTTT.

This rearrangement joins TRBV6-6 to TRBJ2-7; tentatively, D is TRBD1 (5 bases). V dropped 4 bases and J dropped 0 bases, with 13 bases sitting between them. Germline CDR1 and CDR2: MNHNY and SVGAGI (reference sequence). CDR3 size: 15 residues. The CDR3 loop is CASSFRQSGSYEQYF. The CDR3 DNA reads TGTGCCAGCAGTTTTCGACAGTCGGGCTCCTACGAGCAGTACTTC.